The sequence of this T cell receptor (beta chain) was determined in a study of blood T cell repertoires in COVID-19. Study at large: COVID-19 samples collected from the United States, Italy and Spain covered acute and convalescent phases. In each case, the material was cDNA or gDNA derived from T cells, B-cell-depleted T cells, or PBMCs.

Trimming cost V 4 bases and J 6 bases; bases outside gene matches: 11. Germline V lookup: CDR1 MDHEN, CDR2 SYDVKM. CDR3 length: 16 residues. In the original analysis: Nucleated cell number was recorded as an estimate derived from reference gene primer amplification. Clones were sequenced by immunoSEQ multiplex PCR, and TCRdb holds only the in-frame ones, with some missing. The V and J calls and clone size are taken from that table; D and trimming were inferred from the DNA. The sample lists 90,000 to 150,000 clones, around 87% occurring once. This chain links TRBV28 with TRBJ2-4; 8 nucleotides line up with TRBD2. This TCR was recovered from a man in his 70s with active or convalescent COVID-19. Sequencing was done on a sample of peripheral blood. This CDR3 reads CASSYLGGAVGNIQYF. Here the CDR3 DNA reads TGTGCCAGCAGTTATCTCGGGGGGGCGGTGGGAAACATTCAGTACTTC. The complete variable domain, with remaining parts taken from reference TRBV28 and TRBJ2-4, reads DVKVTQSSRYLVKRTGEKVFLECVQDMDHENMFWYRQDPGLGLRLIYFSYDVKMKEKGDIPEGYSVSREKKERFSLILESASTNQTSMYLCASSYLGGAVGNIQYFGAGTRLSVL.